The rows below give T cell receptor beta chains drawn from one sample of a study of control samples from healthy donors and cancer patients. The assay was immunoSEQ multiplex PCR, and TCRdb's table has in-frame clones only and misses some. The sample contains about 140,000 clones, 91% of which appear only once. Sequencing was performed on blood. Source of these receptors: a man between 18 and 35 years old in good health. CDR3s leave out the opening cysteine and the closing phenylalanine or tryptophan.

v_gene: TRBV7-9
j_gene: TRBJ1-2
len: 12
CDR3aa: ASSLADSNYGYT

v_gene: TRBV19
j_gene: TRBJ1-1
len: 11
CDR3aa: ASTMGQNTEAF

v_gene: TRBV28
j_gene: TRBJ2-2
len: 15
CDR3aa: ASSLTPLTGGTGELF

v_gene: TRBV27
j_gene: TRBJ2-1
len: 13
CDR3aa: ASSSQAGGFDEQF

v_gene: TRBV3-1/TRBV3-2
j_gene: TRBJ2-2
len: 16
CDR3aa: ASSQGMYETGEGGELF

v_gene: TRBV30
j_gene: TRBJ2-2
len: 15
CDR3aa: ASERVQAPANTGELF

v_gene: TRBV5-1
j_gene: TRBJ1-6
len: 15
CDR3aa: ASSATGGAGYNSPLH

v_gene: TRBV10-1
j_gene: TRBJ1-1
len: 10
CDR3aa: ASSNGNTEAF

v_gene: TRBV7-9
j_gene: TRBJ2-2
len: 14
CDR3aa: ASSLRRGQTAGELF

v_gene: TRBV7-2
j_gene: TRBJ1-1
len: 16
CDR3aa: ASSLVGLGGTSNTEAF